These 13 T cell receptor beta chains were sequenced from one sample in a study of tumor and adjacent non-tumor tissue in lung cancer. Three rounds of nested PCR, following a modified ARM-PCR protocol, produced the TCRbeta library. TCRdb itself ran the multiplex PCR reads through MiXCR, one entry per CDR3 protein. Of around 71,000 distinct CDR3 sequences listed, 72% were seen once; the top ten hold approximately 10%. RNA was extracted from bulk tissue without any cell sorting. The sequenced sample was lung tumor tissue. Source of these receptors: a woman in her thirties or forties with non-small cell lung cancer.

Comment on this clonotype: Lacking the conserved final phenylalanine or tryptophan, this CDR3 likely reflects a read error. The rearrangement uses TRBV11-2 and TRBJ1-1; tentatively, D is TRBD1 (6 bases). Germline CDR1 is SGHAT and CDR2 is FQNNGV. There are 12 residues in the CDR3. CDR3 loop: CAGSLEGTLAFS. In DNA form, the CDR3 reads TGCGCCGGCAGCTTAGAGGGGACACTGGCTTTCTCT.

Remarks on this clonotype: The germline gene is not matched at one end of the junction; a read error may be the cause. The chain carries TRBV10-3 and TRBJ2-3; D call uncertain. The CDR3 covers 12 residues. Germline V CDR1 and CDR2: ENHRY, SYGVKD. The CDR3 bases are TGTGCCATCGGGCACGAGCGAGATAAGCAGTATTTT. Translated, it gives CAIGHERDKQYF.

As to this clonotype: A junction end diverges from the germline sequence, so it may reflect a read error. V gene TRBV4-1 combines with J gene TRBJ1-2; maybe TRBD1 (6 bases). This CDR3 is 14 amino acids long. Looked up from germline, CDR1 is MGHRA and CDR2 is YSYEKL. CDR3 nucleotides: TGCACCAGCAGCCAGGTCAGGGGATTAGGTGACTACACCTTC. As protein: CTSSQVRGLGDYTF.

This clonotype was observed a few times. At one boundary the junction diverges from the germline segment, which might be a read error. V usage is TRBV28 and J usage is TRBJ2-5; TRBD2 aligns across 11 bases. The CDR3 runs to 14 residues. Looked up from germline, CDR1 is MDHEN and CDR2 is SYDVKM. CDR3 bases: TGTGTCAGCATAAGGACTAGCGGGTTCAAGACCCAGTACTTC. This encodes CVSIRTSGFKTQYF. Combining the CDR3 with reference TRBV28 and TRBJ2-5 gives the whole variable domain DVKVTQSSRYLVKRTGEKVFLECVQDMDHENMFWYRQDPGLGLRLIYFSYDVKMKEKGDIPEGYSVSREKKERFSLILESASTNQTSMYLCVSIRTSGFKTQYFGPGTRLLVL.

This chain joins TRBV6-5 and TRBJ1-5; D is possibly TRBD1 (5 bases). The CDR3 has 13 amino acids. Germline V gene lookup returns CDR1 MNHEY and CDR2 SVGAGI. The CDR3 nucleotides are TGTGTTAGCAAGGGCAGGGTTAATCAGCCCCAGCATTTT. This codes for CVSKGRVNQPQHF.

The chain couples TRBV20-1 to TRBJ2-3, with 9 bases that match TRBD1. Trimming cost V 7 bases and J 2 bases; bases outside gene matches: 16. This CDR3 contains 17 residues. Per the germline V gene, CDR1 is DFQATT and CDR2 is SNEGSKA (reference sequence). The CDR3 spells CSVTCYAGTGSTDTQYF. The CDR3 DNA reads TGCAGTGTGACCTGTTATGCCGGGACAGGGTCCACAGATACGCAGTATTTT.

This clonotype has only a few counts. The chain joins TRBV7-9 to TRBJ1-2; D perhaps matches TRBD1 (5 bases). Germline assignment: CDR1 SEHNR and CDR2 FQNEAQ (reference sequence). CDR3 length: 12 amino acids. Trimming cost V 5 bases and J 4 bases, with 8 bases left between them. Here the CDR3 reads CASSDGAYGYTF. CDR3 bases: TGTGCCAGCAGCGACGGGGCCTATGGCTACACCTTC.

On this clonotype itself: At one boundary the junction diverges from the germline segment, which might be a read error. The CDR3 sequence is CASSLELAGDINERYF. CDR3 coding DNA: TGTGCTAGCAGCTTAGAACTAGCGGGAGATATTAACGAGCGGTACTTT. The chain has TRBV11-2 and TRBJ2-7; TRBD2 agrees at 11 bases. Germline V gene lookup returns CDR1 SGHAT and CDR2 FQNNGV. This CDR3 spans 16 amino acids.

This clonotype is judged medium-sized. The chain joins TRBV5-6 to TRBJ2-1; D gene unclear. CDR3 length: 13 amino acids. V lost 0 bases and J lost 7, with 8 bases in between. From germline, CDR1 is SGHDT and CDR2 YYEEEE. The CDR3 reads CASSLVGRNEQFF. The CDR3 DNA sequence: TGTGCCAGCAGCTTGGTCGGTAGAAATGAGCAGTTCTTC.

The V and J genes are TRBV2 and TRBJ2-2; 10 positions agree with TRBD1. The junction had 11 bases not matched to a gene; V was cut back by 11 bases and J by 5 bases. This CDR3 spans 15 amino acids. Germline V gene lookup returns CDR1 SNHLY and CDR2 FYNNEI. The CDR3 is CAGKGQGTRTGELFF. CDR3 coding DNA: TGTGCCGGCAAGGGACAGGGGACGCGTACCGGGGAGCTGTTTTTT.

This clonotype was counted only a few times. This could be a read error, since a much larger clone is one nucleotide away. The chain recombines TRBV29-1 with TRBJ2-5; 9 bases are a match to TRBD2. After removal of 4 bases from V and 4 bases from J, the junction contained 13 bases not matched to a gene. The CDR3 has 16 residues. Germline CDR1 and CDR2: SQVTM and ANQGSEA. Here the CDR3 DNA reads TGCAGCGTTGGGGGGCGGGAGGGCCGCTTGGGAGAGACCCAGTACTTC. Translated, it gives CSVGGREGRLGETQYF.

This rearrangement joins TRBV6-6 to TRBJ1-6, with D unclear. CDR1 and CDR2 (germline): MNHNY, SVGAGI (reference sequence). This CDR3 has 14 amino acids. The CDR3 sequence is CVRVEGRRNSPLHF. Here the CDR3 DNA reads TGTGTCAGAGTCGAGGGTCGAAGGAATTCACCCCTCCACTTT.

Details on this clonotype: A read error is possible here, since a much larger clone lies one base away. The chain links TRBV7-8 to TRBJ2-7; 10 nucleotides align to TRBD1. The CDR3 runs 14 residues. Germline assignment: CDR1 SGHVS and CDR2 FQNEAQ. CDR3 loop: CASSRDRGVGEQCF. CDR3 nucleotide sequence: TGTGCCAGCAGCCGGGACAGGGGAGTCGGCGAGCAGTGCTTC.